The T cell receptor beta chain described here comes from a study of cytomegalovirus exposure and HLA in healthy donors. Trimming cost V 1 base and J 2 bases, with 10 bases left between them. CDR1 and CDR2 from the germline V gene are SGHNT and YYREEE (reference sequence). This CDR3 is 14 amino acids long. General study results and limits: Within a later analysis, the majority of CMV-associated TCR beta chains appeared HLA-restricted.

The PCR ran on 60 Vbeta and 13 Jbeta primers. TCRdb's copy holds only in-frame clones and misses some; the assay was immunoSEQ multiplex PCR. The table lists roughly 93,000 clones, roughly 78% of them singletons, with under 8.5% in the top ten. A note on this clone: Its antigen is not known.

The sequence came from a man aged 25 to 45 in good health and CMV-seronegative. Sequencing was carried out using PBMCs. The chain uses TRBV5-4 and TRBJ2-7; D unresolved. CDR3 sequence: CASSLNNPAYEQYF. The CDR3 DNA sequence: TGTGCCAGCAGCTTGAACAACCCTGCCTACGAGCAGTACTTC. Supplemented by reference TRBV5-4 and TRBJ2-7, the full variable domain reads ETGVTQSPTHLIKTRGQQVTLRCSSQSGHNTVSWYQQALGQGPQFIFQYYREEENGRGNFPPRFSGLQFPNYSSELNVNALELDDSALYLCASSLNNPAYEQYFGPGTRLTVT.